This entry lists 16 T cell receptor beta chains sequenced from one sample in a study of shared clonotypes between healthy human individuals. Produced via immunoSEQ multiplex PCR; TCRdb's table is partial and in-frame only. Here the sample spans fewer than 1 million clones, approximately 96% being singletons. CD8 cells regarded as naive lacked CD45RO, were positively chosen for CCR7, and omitted terminally differentiated effector memory CD45RA+ cells. The sequenced material came from naive CD8+ T cells sorted from blood. The source of these receptors is a man aged 25-45 years in good health.

J is TRBJ2-7 and V is TRBV7-9; maybe TRBD2 (5 bases). The CDR3 runs 16 residues. With 4 bases removed from V and 3 bases from J, the gap between germline ends came to 19 bases. CDR1 and CDR2 from the germline V gene are SEHNR and FQNEAQ (reference sequence). The CDR3 region is CASSSPSDSEGYEQYF. The CDR3 DNA reads TGTGCCAGCAGCTCCCCGTCGGACTCGGAAGGCTACGAGCAGTACTTC.

In nucleotides, the CDR3 is TGTGCTAGTGGTCAGGACAGGGATCGCACCGGGGAGCTGTTTTTT. Translation: CASGQDRDRTGELFF. The chain has TRBV12-5 and TRBJ2-2; 8 bases agree with TRBD1. From germline, CDR1 is LGHNT and CDR2 FRNRAP. The CDR3 loop spans 15 amino acids. The V gene end was trimmed by 5 bases and the J gene end by 4 bases; junction bases not matched to a gene: 6.

Remarks on this clone: Other DNA sequences in this sample translate to the same CDR3. This chain links TRBV27 with TRBJ2-7; a weak D match, TRBD2 (5 bases). The V gene lost 0 bases and the J gene lost 0 bases, with 9 bases spanning the gap. The CDR3 contains 15 residues. Germline V lookup: CDR1 MNHEY, CDR2 SMNVEV (reference sequence). The DNA of the CDR3 is TGTGCCAGCAGTTTATCGATCAGCGGCTCCTACGAGCAGTACTTC. Translating gives CASSLSISGSYEQYF.

Comment on this clone: Sequence at one end of the junction differs from germline and may be a read error. The rearrangement joins TRBV28 to TRBJ1-5; no clear D gene. The V gene's germline CDR1 is MDHEN and CDR2 SYDVKM. This CDR3 has 13 residues. This chain's CDR3 is CASSLFRNQPQHF. DNA of the CDR3: TGTGCCAGCAGCTTATTCCGCAATCAGCCCCAGCATTTT.

The J gene is TRBJ1-5, the V gene TRBV11-2; no reliable D call. Germline CDR1 reads SGHAT; CDR2 reads FQNNGV. The V end lost 5 bases, the J end lost 10 bases, and 15 bases lay between the germline ends. This CDR3 comprises 13 residues. CDR3: CASSDGPGRPQHF. Written as DNA, the CDR3 is TGTGCCAGCAGCGACGGCCCTGGGAGACCCCAGCATTTT. Based on the CDR3 plus reference TRBV11-2 and TRBJ1-5, the full variable domain is EAGVAQSPRYKIIEKRQSVAFWCNPISGHATLYWYQQILGQGPKLLIQFQNNGVVDDSQLPKDRFSAERLKGVDSTLKIQPAKLEDSAVYLCASSDGPGRPQHFGDGTRLSIL.

The V gene is TRBV25-1, the J gene TRBJ1-1; 8 bases match TRBD1. The CDR3 spans 13 residues. The V gene end was trimmed by 6 bases and the J gene end by 4 bases; junction bases not matched to a gene: 4. CDR1 MGHDK and CDR2 SYGVNS come from the germline V gene. The CDR3 spells CASSRGLGTEAFF. For the CDR3, the DNA is TGTGCCAGCAGCAGGGGGCTCGGCACTGAAGCTTTCTTT.

This sequence joins TRBV7-8 and TRBJ2-3; D is unclear. The CDR3 runs 18 residues. V was shortened by 1 base and J by 3 bases, with 20 bases between the two germline ends. Germline loops: CDR1 SGHVS, CDR2 FQNEAQ. CDR3 residues: CASSLGLVVGIGTDTQYF. The CDR3, as DNA: TGTGCCAGCAGCTTAGGGCTGGTGGTAGGGATTGGAACAGATACGCAGTATTTT.

The chain links TRBV7-9 to TRBJ2-6; possibly TRBD1 or TRBD2 for D (5 bases each). The germline CDR1 and CDR2 sequences are SEHNR and FQNEAQ (reference sequence). V gave up 4 bases and J gave up 13 bases, with 17 bases separating them. The CDR3 is made up of 14 amino acids. CDR3 in amino acids: CASSSGLGVSVLTF. CDR3 nucleotides: TGTGCCAGCAGCTCGGGCCTGGGGGTGTCTGTCCTGACTTTC.

The rearrangement uses TRBV11-2 and TRBJ2-7; D not resolved. This CDR3 spans 13 amino acids. Trimming took off 5 bases at V and 3 bases at J, with 11 bases between the two ends. CDR1 SGHAT and CDR2 FQNNGV come from the germline V gene. In DNA, the CDR3 is TGTGCCAGCAGCCCCGGGTTGGACTACGAGCAGTACTTC. It translates to CASSPGLDYEQYF. Full variable domain (remainder filled in from reference TRBV11-2 and TRBJ2-7): EAGVAQSPRYKIIEKRQSVAFWCNPISGHATLYWYQQILGQGPKLLIQFQNNGVVDDSQLPKDRFSAERLKGVDSTLKIQPAKLEDSAVYLCASSPGLDYEQYFGPGTRLTVT.

The chain uses TRBV29-1 and TRBJ2-1, with D uncertain. CDR1 is SQVTM and CDR2 is ANQGSEA in the germline V gene. The ends were cut back, 2 bases at V and 5 bases at J, with 16 bases in the middle. The CDR3 contains 15 residues. The CDR3: CSVELRILGNNEQFF. DNA of the CDR3: TGCAGCGTTGAACTTAGAATTTTGGGCAACAATGAGCAGTTCTTC.

This clone was counted a single time. The V and J genes are TRBV9 and TRBJ2-7; 7 nucleotides agree with TRBD1. Germline V gene lookup returns CDR1 SGDLS and CDR2 YYNGEE. There are 15 residues in the CDR3. Trimming at V came to 0 bases and at J to 6 bases, leaving 9 bases not matched to a gene. As DNA, the CDR3 is TGTGCCAGCAGCGTAGGGGCAGGGGGTGTCCCCGAGCAGTACTTC. Translated: CASSVGAGGVPEQYF.

This chain links TRBV11-2 with TRBJ2-7, with D perhaps TRBD2 (5 bases). Germline-derived CDR1 and CDR2 are SGHAT and FQNNGV. This CDR3 comprises 14 residues. The V end lost 6 bases, the J end lost 4 bases, and 16 bases lay between the germline ends. CDR3 sequence (DNA): TGTGCCAGCAGTCCGACGGGATCGGAATACGAGCAGTACTTC. Amino acids: CASSPTGSEYEQYF.

The V gene is TRBV5-5, the J gene TRBJ2-7; D remains unclear. The CDR3 is 13 residues long. V lost 4 bases and J lost 4, with 12 bases in between. Germline loops: CDR1 SGHKS, CDR2 YYEKEE (reference sequence). CDR3 sequence (DNA): TGTGCCAGCAGCCCCCGACTGAGTTACGAGCAGTACTTC. It encodes CASSPRLSYEQYF.

Concerning this clone itself: The sample holds other DNA sequences that translate to the same CDR3. The chain has TRBV27 and TRBJ2-7, with 9 bases aligning to TRBD1. Per germline, CDR1 MNHEY and CDR2 SMNVEV (reference sequence). The V segment lost 6 bases and the J segment 3 bases; nucleotides outside the gene matches: 6. The CDR3 has 14 amino acids. In DNA, the CDR3 is TGTGCCAGCAGCCTCGGACAGGGGAACTACGAGCAGTACTTC. It codes for CASSLGQGNYEQYF.

The table lists this clone with a count of one. The chain employs TRBV29-1 and TRBJ2-1, with TRBD2 matching 15 bases. Looked up from germline, CDR1 is SQVTM and CDR2 is ANQGSEA. V shed 7 bases, J shed 0 bases, and the junction held 10 bases outside the gene matches. The CDR3 is made up of 18 amino acids. The CDR3 nucleotides are TGCAGCGGGAGGGGACTAGCGGGAGGTGGGGACTCCTACAATGAGCAGTTCTTC. It is translated as CSGRGLAGGGDSYNEQFF.

The chain links TRBV7-9 to TRBJ2-5, with TRBD2 as a possible D gene (6 bases). The V gene's germline CDR1 is SEHNR and CDR2 FQNEAQ (reference sequence). This CDR3 comprises 15 residues. V was shortened by 5 bases and J by 3 bases, with 16 bases between the two germline ends. CDR3 amino acids: CASSLAPRTKETQYF. The CDR3 nucleotides read TGTGCCAGCAGCCTCGCCCCCCGGACTAAAGAGACCCAGTACTTC.